This TCR beta chain was sequenced for a study of metastatic and nonmetastatic thyroid tumors. Study overall: Comparative analysis of repertoires was undertaken across blood and tumor or nodule tissue obtained from malignant and benign thyroid patients.

No patient had received any treatment before thyroid surgery. V was pared by 6 bases and J by 7 bases, with 18 bases between. The germline V gene has CDR1 MNHNS and CDR2 SASEGT. This CDR3 has 14 residues. Per the original data handling: The distant-metastasis classifier for papillary thyroid cancer was built from CDR3 differences across clinicopathological groups. TCRdb re-clonotyped the PCR reads via MiXCR. Clone size and V and J calls follow TCRdb, not the original study. Among 25,000 to 35,000 clones listed, around 16% were seen once. Sample share makes this clone medium-sized (0.01 to 0.1%). The J gene is TRBJ1-2, the V gene TRBV6-1; D uncertain. The sequencing sample was made of blood. The TCR comes from a female donor with papillary thyroid cancer or a benign thyroid nodule (not recorded which). Some clones in this sample may be carry-over from other donors' samples. The chain's CDR3 is CASRPGLNLRGYTF. For the CDR3, the DNA is TGTGCCAGCAGACCCGGACTTAATCTCCGTGGCTACACCTTC.